The source of this TCR beta chain is a study of cytomegalovirus exposure and HLA in healthy donors. The PCR used 60 Vbeta and 13 Jbeta primers. Using immunoSEQ multiplex PCR, the repertoire was profiled, and TCRdb retains in-frame clones only, with some absent. Altogether some 84,000 clones are present, around 80% being singletons, with the ten largest covering around 2.6%. V trimming: 6 bases; J trimming: 2 bases; junction bases outside the gene matches: 12. CDR1 is KGHSH, CDR2 LQKENI, per germline. The length of the CDR3 is 20 residues. The chain links TRBV18 to TRBJ2-2; 16 bases agree with TRBD2. The sequence was obtained from a male donor in good health and CMV-seropositive. The sample comprised PBMCs. The CDR3 loop reads CASSRFGTSGRAPNTGELFF. The CDR3 nucleotides read TGTGCCAGCTCGCGCTTCGGGACTAGCGGGAGGGCCCCAAACACCGGGGAGCTGTTTTTT.